The 16 T cell receptor beta chains below all came from one sample that was sequenced in a study of T cells in women clearing cervical HPV infection. The data were produced by immunoSEQ multiplex PCR, yet TCRdb's version contains in-frame clones alone and is incomplete. The sample's table shows roughly 30,000 clones. Sequencing used blood buffy coat. These receptors all stem from a woman between 18 and 75 years old with a cervical HPV16 infection that either progressed to CIN3+ or cleared (not recorded which).

Measured by frequency, this clone is medium-sized. Read sequence stops 3 residues before the CDR3 end, and the germline J gene provides the missing end. The rearrangement joins TRBV6-2 or TRBV6-3 to TRBJ2-1; D not certain. Trimming shortened V by 7 bases and J by 4 bases, and 14 bases separated the two germline ends. Germline lookup yields CDR1 MNHEY and CDR2 SVGEGT. The CDR3 loop spans 14 amino acids. CDR3 region: CASTLREEYNEQFF. The covered CDR3 bases are TGTGCCAGCACCCTACGAGAAGAATACAATGAG.

On this clone itself: The CDR3 goes on 3 residues after the read ends, and that part is filled in from the germline J gene. The J gene is TRBJ2-3, the V gene TRBV29-1, with D perhaps given as TRBD1 or TRBD2 (6 bases each). CDR3 size: 15 residues. Trimming removed 7 bases at V and 0 bases at J, with 17 bases between. Germline V gene lookup returns CDR1 SQVTM and CDR2 ANQGSEA. CDR3 sequence: CSAKGGGYSTDTQYF. CDR3 DNA, as far as it was read: TGCAGCGCTAAAGGGGGAGGTTATAGCACAGATACG.

Points on this clone: A junction end diverges from the germline sequence, so it may reflect a read error. The sequenced part of the CDR3 DNA is TGCGCCAGCAGCCAAGCGTACAGGGGCACAGATACG. This gives the protein CASSQAYRGTDT. The full CDR3 reads CASSQAYRGTDTQYF. This chain links TRBV4-2 with TRBJ2-3, with D possibly being TRBD1 (6 bases). The sequence runs out 3 residues before the end of the CDR3; the remainder is reconstructed from the germline J gene. CDR1 and CDR2 from the germline V gene are LGHNA and YNFKEQ. CDR3 length: 15 amino acids.

With respect to this clone: The read is 3 residues too short to cover the CDR3 end, so that end is filled in from the germline J gene. Other DNA sequences in the sample encode the same CDR3. The V call is TRBV6-1, the J call TRBJ1-3; possible D gene TRBD1, 6 bases. This CDR3 has 14 residues. The V end was cut by 3 bases, the J end by 2 bases, with 8 bases between. Germline assignment: CDR1 MNHNS and CDR2 SASEGT. The CDR3 sequence is CASSDRGTGNTIYF. The CDR3 DNA, read in part, is TGTGCCAGCAGTGACAGGGGAACTGGAAACACC.

A note on this clone: A junction end diverges from the germline sequence, so it may reflect a read error. The read ends 3 residues shy of where the CDR3 ends; the end is completed using the germline J gene. The chain joins TRBV4-2 to TRBJ1-1; D is possibly TRBD1 (5 bases). Germline-derived CDR1 and CDR2 are LGHNA and YNFKEQ. The CDR3 contains 13 residues. CDR3 bases read: TGCGCCAGCAGCCATAGGGGTCACACTGAA. The encoded protein is CASSHRGHTE. The CDR3 as a whole reads CASSHRGHTEAFF.

Worth noting for this clone: The sequence runs out 3 residues before the end of the CDR3; the remainder is reconstructed from the germline J gene. The rearrangement uses TRBV20-1 and TRBJ1-5; 9 positions agree with TRBD1. Germline V gene data show CDR1 as DFQATT and CDR2 as SNEGSKA (reference sequence). Unmatched junction bases numbered 8, after V lost 0 bases and J lost 2 bases. CDR3 size: 17 residues. The sequenced CDR3 bases are TGCAGTGCTAGAGATAGTGGGACAGGGCTGCGCAATCAGCCC. Protein: CSARDSGTGLRNQP. The full CDR3 protein reads CSARDSGTGLRNQPQHF.

As for this clone: Sequencing ends 3 residues short of the CDR3 end; the germline J gene provides the rest. The genes are TRBV10-3 and TRBJ2-2, with 7 bases lining up with TRBD2. Germline V gives CDR1 ENHRY, CDR2 SYGVKD. The CDR3 is 14 residues long. V gave up 10 bases and J gave up 7 bases; unmatched junction bases: 12. The chain's CDR3 is CATNRLAEGGELFF. CDR3 bases read: TGTGCCACCAATCGACTAGCAGAAGGCGGGGAG.

As regards this clone: The read ends 3 residues early relative to the CDR3; the germline J gene fills the gap. V usage is TRBV7-2 and J usage is TRBJ1-2; D may be TRBD1 (5 bases). Germline loops: CDR1 SGHTA, CDR2 FQGNSA. The CDR3 has 15 amino acids. The germline V and J ends were trimmed by 0 bases and 6 bases, with 14 bases remaining between them. CDR3 bases read: TGTGCCAGCAGCTTAGCTAACCCTAGACAGAATGGC. Translating it yields CASSLANPRQNG. The whole CDR3 region reads CASSLANPRQNGYTF.

To note about this clone: The CDR3 end is not reached by the read, which stops 3 residues before it; the germline J gene fills it in. The rearrangement uses TRBV7-6 and TRBJ1-1, with 11 bases matching TRBD1. Unmatched junction bases numbered 2, after V lost 4 bases and J lost 4 bases. The germline CDR1 and CDR2 sequences are SGHVS and FNYEAQ. The CDR3 is made up of 14 amino acids. The covered CDR3 bases are TGTGCCAGCAGCTCGGGACAGGGGGTCACTGAA. Protein: CASSSGQGVTE. The complete CDR3 reads CASSSGQGVTEAFF.

Details on this clone: The CDR3 is cut off 3 residues early in the read; its end comes from the germline J gene. The chain couples TRBV4-1 to TRBJ1-4, with D perhaps TRBD1 (5 bases). Germline-derived CDR1 and CDR2 are MGHRA and YSYEKL. The CDR3 totals 14 residues. The germline V and J ends were trimmed by 4 bases and 5 bases, with 11 bases remaining between them. CDR3 DNA, as far as it was read: TGCGCCAGCAGCCGGCAGGGAGGAAATGAAAAA. Its translation: CASSRQGGNEK. The complete CDR3 protein is CASSRQGGNEKLFF.

Notes on this clone: The read finishes 3 residues shy of the CDR3 end, and the germline J gene is used to complete it. V usage is TRBV6-2 or TRBV6-3 and J usage is TRBJ2-3; a weak D match, TRBD2 (5 bases). This CDR3 region has 16 residues. CDR1 is MNHEY, CDR2 SVGEGT, per germline. V lost 8 bases, J lost 0 bases, and 18 bases lay in between. The sequenced CDR3 bases are TGTGCCAGCCGACGCCTAGGCAGGACTAGCACAGATACG. Its protein product is CASRRLGRTSTDT. The whole CDR3 is CASRRLGRTSTDTQYF.

Details on this clone: Read sequence stops 3 residues before the CDR3 end, and the germline J gene provides the missing end. The chain has TRBV19 and TRBJ2-2; 7 bases agree with TRBD2. The CDR3 is made up of 14 amino acids. Germline V gives CDR1 LNHDA, CDR2 SQIVND (reference sequence). The junction had 11 bases not matched to a gene; V was cut back by 6 bases and J by 10 bases. The chain's CDR3 is CASSSPFRGVELFF. Incomplete CDR3 DNA: TGTGCCAGTAGCTCCCCCTTTCGGGGGGTGGAG.

As concerns this clone: The CDR3 goes on 3 residues after the read ends, and that part is filled in from the germline J gene. The chain carries TRBV20-1 and TRBJ2-7, with 7 positions matching TRBD2. This CDR3 region has 13 residues. Germline CDR1 and CDR2: DFQATT and SNEGSKA (reference sequence). Trimming removed 1 base from V and 4 bases from J; junction bases left unmatched: 4. CDR3 bases read: TGCAGTGCTAGAGGGGCTAGCGGATACGAG. It translates to CSARGASGYE. The entire CDR3 reads CSARGASGYEQYF.

To note about this clone: The CDR3 goes on 3 residues after the read ends, and that part is filled in from the germline J gene. This chain connects TRBV19 to TRBJ2-4; unclear D gene. In germline, CDR1 is LNHDA, CDR2 SQIVND (reference sequence). The length of the CDR3 is 15 residues. CDR3 residues: CASSNSRFWQSGQYF. The CDR3 bases that were read are TGTGCCAGTAGTAATAGTCGGTTTTGGCAATCGGGT.

Remarks on this clone: The junction departs from germline at one end; a sequencing error may be responsible. The read ends 3 residues shy of where the CDR3 ends; the end is completed using the germline J gene. The V and J genes are TRBV4-2 and TRBJ1-2; 9 bases line up with TRBD1. The CDR3 spans 14 residues. The germline gives CDR1 LGHNA, CDR2 YNFKEQ. This CDR3 is CASSQQDRGYGYTF. The covered CDR3 bases are TGCGCCAGCAGCCAACAAGACAGGGGGTATGGC.

With regard to this clone: The CDR3 end falls 3 residues outside the read, so it is completed with the germline J gene. The rearrangement links TRBV5-1 to TRBJ2-1; 14 nucleotides match TRBD2. Germline CDR1 and CDR2: SGHRS and YFSETQ. J gave up 8 bases and V 5 bases, and 6 bases lay outside the gene matches. This CDR3 contains 15 residues. Partial CDR3 DNA: TGCGCCAGCAGGGGAGGGACTAGCGGGAGTTATGAG. The encoded protein is CASRGGTSGSYE. The entire CDR3 reads CASRGGTSGSYEQFF. The entire variable domain, with the rest obtained from reference TRBV5-1 and TRBJ2-1, is as follows: KAGVTQTPRYLIKTRGQQVTLSCSPISGHRSVSWYQQTPGQGLQFLFEYFSETQRNKGNFPGRFSGRQFSNSRSEMNVSTLELGDSALYLCASRGGTSGSYEQFFGPGTRLTVL.